The rows below give T cell receptor beta chains drawn from one sample of a study of T-cell reconstitution after alpha-beta-depleted transplantation in children. One entry per CDR3 protein results from TCRdb running MiXCR on the PCR reads. This repertoire shows roughly 400,000 distinct CDR3 sequences, just over 20% found once; its top ten account for 3% to 4%. Material: PBMCs from the stem cell graft donor, obtained from the stem cell graft. The receptors stem from a human donor who donated a stem cell graft to a child with acute myeloid leukemia. Each CDR3 is given with its conserved first and last residue. Fields, in order: V gene, J gene, clone size, CDR3 protein. The size of a clone is reported for some rows only, either as once, few or many, or as a class for expanded clones.

TRBV12-3/TRBV12-4	TRBJ2-1	many	CASSGIDRGHNEQFF
TRBV29-1	TRBJ1-1	.	CSVDETGGAFF
TRBV5-5	TRBJ2-1	many	CASLVDSLQFF
TRBV19	TRBJ2-2	.	CASSSGQMNTGELFF
TRBV29-1	TRBJ2-3	many	CSVDDGAQRVQYF
TRBV12-3/TRBV12-4	TRBJ1-3	.	CASRQPGISGNTIYF
TRBV10-3	TRBJ2-1	many	CAAEGDHNEQFF
TRBV29-1	TRBJ1-5	.	CSVVGTGLGNQPQHF
TRBV12-3/TRBV12-4	TRBJ2-7	many	CASSIRDYEQYF
TRBV12-3/TRBV12-4	TRBJ2-4	few	CASSLTTANIQYF
TRBV29-1	TRBJ2-1	.	CSVESGASGTYNEQFF
TRBV25-1	TRBJ2-2	.	CASSAILAGVATGELFF
TRBV12-3/TRBV12-4	TRBJ1-2	once	CASSPAGQRTYGYTF
TRBV3-1	TRBJ2-1	few	CASSQDLDEQFF
TRBV27	TRBJ2-6	.	CASSKGQGATAGANVLTF
TRBV29-1	TRBJ1-3	many	CSVARSSGNTIYF
TRBV5-1	TRBJ2-7	.	CASSAQARTSGYEQYF
TRBV5-1	TRBJ1-1	many	CASSLADRYTEAFF
TRBV20-1	TRBJ2-7	.	CSATHGGGGYEQYF
TRBV29-1	TRBJ2-1	many	CSADFNEQFF
TRBV10-2	TRBJ1-5	.	CASSELDRPNQPQHF
TRBV20-1	TRBJ2-3	many	CSASSTSPTQYF
TRBV20-1	TRBJ2-7	.	CSAREREFDEQYF
TRBV7-9	TRBJ2-7	few	CASSPGVARQQYF
TRBV20-1	TRBJ2-5	many	CSARDLFGSVQETQYF
TRBV10-3	TRBJ1-1	.	CAISERGNTEAFF
TRBV27	TRBJ2-2	once	CASRRTGWTGELFF
TRBV5-1	TRBJ1-1	.	CASRDGRNTEAFF
TRBV11-3	TRBJ2-1	.	CASSLDGRSNNEQFF
TRBV20-1	TRBJ2-3	.	CSAKLPTDTQYF
TRBV3-1	TRBJ2-2	.	CASSPRGDNTGELFF
TRBV12-3/TRBV12-4	TRBJ2-7	.	CASCLTGHGEQYF
TRBV25-1	TRBJ2-5	few	CASTQGGETQYF
TRBV29-1	TRBJ2-3	many	CSVVNRGPTDTQYF
TRBV24-1	TRBJ2-5	.	CATSDSSGRWETQYF
TRBV28	TRBJ2-1	.	CASRHRDRGYKVSFNEQFF
TRBV29-1	TRBJ2-7	few	CSVAVPTFRGGEQYF
TRBV2	TRBJ2-1	few	CAGGQGKSEQFF
TRBV12-3/TRBV12-4	TRBJ2-5	.	CASNLGGGQETQYF
TRBV4-1	TRBJ2-7	few	CASSQDGPNEQYF
TRBV20-1	TRBJ2-7	many	CSARTGVPNEQYF
TRBV12-3/TRBV12-4	TRBJ2-3	few	CASSIRQGFTDTQYF
TRBV3-1	TRBJ1-5	.	CASSQDGRNNQPQHF
TRBV29-1	TRBJ2-1	many	CSVVRQGARNEQFF
TRBV5-1	TRBJ2-5	many	CASSATSAQETQYF
TRBV12-3/TRBV12-4	TRBJ1-1	.	CASSNNGAHTEAFF
TRBV11-1	TRBJ2-3	.	CASSPNYYSGRVLDTQYF
TRBV18	TRBJ2-1	few	CASSPPLAGFNEQFF
TRBV20-1	TRBJ2-5	.	CSARLTGGRETQYF
TRBV7-9	TRBJ2-1	.	CASSLVPGQGALEQFF
TRBV11-1	TRBJ2-6	once	CASSWGTVEVASSGANVLTF
TRBV29-1	TRBJ2-1	many	CSVDILAGGFNEQFF
TRBV28	TRBJ2-3	.	CASSLKLLASDTQYF
TRBV28	TRBJ2-1	.	CASLSVVRDVAGVLNEQFF
TRBV7-2	TRBJ2-5	.	CASSQGTTWETQYF
TRBV20-1	TRBJ2-7	.	CSARMVGGAFGEQYF
TRBV9	TRBJ2-1	.	CASSVALRAGGYNEQFF
TRBV29-1	TRBJ2-2	.	CSARRGTRNTGELFF
TRBV7-9	TRBJ2-1	few	CASSKTGSSYNEQFF
TRBV12-3/TRBV12-4	TRBJ2-1	few	CASRQGRFNEQFF